This T cell receptor (beta chain) was obtained from a study of cytomegalovirus exposure and HLA in healthy donors. In the PCR, 60 Vbeta and 13 Jbeta primers were used. Some clones are missing from TCRdb's copy, which holds only in-frame ones; the method was immunoSEQ multiplex PCR. This sample has about 120,000 clones, with 17% found just once. The CDR3 consists of 13 residues. The ends lost 4 bases at V and 7 bases at J; junction bases unmatched: 7. The germline V gene has CDR1 SGHNT and CDR2 YYREEE (reference sequence). This clone showed up just a few times. This clonotype was sampled from a female donor in good health and CMV-seropositive. V gene TRBV5-4 combines with J gene TRBJ1-1; 7 bases are shared with TRBD1. The material sequenced was PBMCs. Written as DNA, the CDR3 is TGTGCCAGCAGCCCGCGGACAGGTCTTGAAGCTTTCTTT. This sequence encodes CASSPRTGLEAFF.